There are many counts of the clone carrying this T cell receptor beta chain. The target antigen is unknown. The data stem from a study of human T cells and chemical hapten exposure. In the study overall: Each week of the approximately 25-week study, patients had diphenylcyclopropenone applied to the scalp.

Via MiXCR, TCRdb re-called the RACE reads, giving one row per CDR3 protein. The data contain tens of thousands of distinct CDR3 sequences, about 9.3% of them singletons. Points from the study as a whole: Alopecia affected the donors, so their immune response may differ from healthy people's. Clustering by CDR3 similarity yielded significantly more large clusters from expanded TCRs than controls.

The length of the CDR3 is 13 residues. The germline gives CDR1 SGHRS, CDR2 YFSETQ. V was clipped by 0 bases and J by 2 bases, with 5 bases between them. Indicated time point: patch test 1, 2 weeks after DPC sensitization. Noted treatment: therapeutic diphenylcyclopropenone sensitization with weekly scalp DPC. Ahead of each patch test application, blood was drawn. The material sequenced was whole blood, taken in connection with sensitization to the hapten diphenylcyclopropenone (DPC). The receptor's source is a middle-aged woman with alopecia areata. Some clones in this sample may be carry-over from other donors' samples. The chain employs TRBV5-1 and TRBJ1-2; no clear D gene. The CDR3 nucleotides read TGCGCCAGCAGCTTGGGCAAGAACTATGGCTACACCTTC. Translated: CASSLGKNYGYTF.